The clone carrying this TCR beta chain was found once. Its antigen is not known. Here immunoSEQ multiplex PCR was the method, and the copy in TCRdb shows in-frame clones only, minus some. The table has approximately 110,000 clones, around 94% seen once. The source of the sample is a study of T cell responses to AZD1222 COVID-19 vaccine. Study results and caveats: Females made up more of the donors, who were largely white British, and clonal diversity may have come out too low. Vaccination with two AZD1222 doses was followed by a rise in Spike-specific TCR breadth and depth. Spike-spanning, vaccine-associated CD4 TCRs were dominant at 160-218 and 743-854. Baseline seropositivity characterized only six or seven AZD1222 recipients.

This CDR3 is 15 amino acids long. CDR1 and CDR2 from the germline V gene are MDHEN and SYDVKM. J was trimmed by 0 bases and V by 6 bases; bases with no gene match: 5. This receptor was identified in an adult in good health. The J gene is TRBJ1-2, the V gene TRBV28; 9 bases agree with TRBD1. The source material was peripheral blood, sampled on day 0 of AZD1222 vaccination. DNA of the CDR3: TGTGCCAGCAGCCAAGGACAGGGGCCTAACTATGGCTACACCTTC. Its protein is CASSQGQGPNYGYTF.